This TCR beta chain is drawn from a study of identical twins. This clonotype was detected a few times. V shed 6 bases, J shed 4 bases, and the junction held 11 bases outside the gene matches. The CDR3 runs 16 residues. Template switching supplied a universal primer site; unique molecular identifiers were carried on the cDNA. TCRdb fed the 5' RACE reads into MiXCR, producing one record per CDR3 protein. There are some 630,000 distinct CDR3 sequences in the sample; 7.1% occur only once, and approximately 1.5% lies in the top ten. These data were also reused for a study on yellow fever vaccine responses in identical twins. That study adds: Twins' vaccine T cell responses reportedly seemed partly convergent and partly personalized.

This TCR came from a young woman in good health. Sequencing input: PBMCs. The rearrangement links TRBV12-3 or TRBV12-4 to TRBJ2-2; 7 bases match TRBD1. CDR3 residues: CASSLSRDSITGELFF. The DNA of the CDR3 is TGTGCCAGCAGCCTTAGTAGGGACAGTATCACCGGGGAGCTGTTTTTT.